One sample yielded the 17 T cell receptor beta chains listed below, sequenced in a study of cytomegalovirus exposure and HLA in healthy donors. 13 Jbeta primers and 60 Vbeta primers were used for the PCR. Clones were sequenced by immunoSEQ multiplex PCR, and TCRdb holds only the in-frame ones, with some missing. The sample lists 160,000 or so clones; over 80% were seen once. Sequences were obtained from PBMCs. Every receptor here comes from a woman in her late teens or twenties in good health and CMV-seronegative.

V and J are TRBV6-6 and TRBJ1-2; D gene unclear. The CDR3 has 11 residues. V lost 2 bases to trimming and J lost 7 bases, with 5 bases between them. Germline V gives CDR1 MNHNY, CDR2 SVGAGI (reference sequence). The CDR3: CASSYEGGYTF. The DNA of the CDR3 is TGTGCCAGCAGTTACGAGGGTGGCTACACCTTC.

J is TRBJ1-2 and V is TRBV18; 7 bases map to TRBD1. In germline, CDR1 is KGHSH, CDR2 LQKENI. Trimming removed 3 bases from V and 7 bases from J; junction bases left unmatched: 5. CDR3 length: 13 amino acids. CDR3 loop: CASSPDRDGGYTF. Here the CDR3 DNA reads TGTGCCAGCTCACCCGACAGGGATGGTGGCTACACCTTC.

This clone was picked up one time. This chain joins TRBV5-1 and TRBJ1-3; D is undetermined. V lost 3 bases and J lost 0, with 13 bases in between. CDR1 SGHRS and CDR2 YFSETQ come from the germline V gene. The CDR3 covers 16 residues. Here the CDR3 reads CASSSSAKNSGNTIYF. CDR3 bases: TGCGCCAGCAGCTCTAGTGCTAAAAACTCTGGAAACACCATATATTTT.

CDR3 bases: TGTGCCAGCAGCCATGAGGGGGCTGGGGCCAACGTCCTGACTTTC. It specifies CASSHEGAGANVLTF. This chain connects TRBV2 to TRBJ2-6; the D gene is possibly TRBD1 (6 bases). The germline V gene encodes CDR1 SNHLY and CDR2 FYNNEI. The CDR3 extends over 15 amino acids. Trimming took off 6 bases at V and 2 bases at J, with 11 bases between the two ends.

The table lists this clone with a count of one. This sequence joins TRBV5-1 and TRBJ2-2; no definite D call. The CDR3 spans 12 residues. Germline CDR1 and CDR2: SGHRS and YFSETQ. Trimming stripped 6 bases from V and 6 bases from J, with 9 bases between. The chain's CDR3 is CASTHTSGELFF. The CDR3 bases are TGCGCCAGCACTCATACTTCCGGGGAGCTGTTTTTT. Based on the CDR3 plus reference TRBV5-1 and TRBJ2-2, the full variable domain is KAGVTQTPRYLIKTRGQQVTLSCSPISGHRSVSWYQQTPGQGLQFLFEYFSETQRNKGNFPGRFSGRQFSNSRSEMNVSTLELGDSALYLCASTHTSGELFFGEGSRLTVL.

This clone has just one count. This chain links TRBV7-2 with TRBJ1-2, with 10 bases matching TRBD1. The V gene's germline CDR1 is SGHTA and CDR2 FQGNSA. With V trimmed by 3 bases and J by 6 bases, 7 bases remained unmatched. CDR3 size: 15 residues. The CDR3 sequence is CASSFERTGGHGYTF. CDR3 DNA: TGTGCCAGCAGCTTCGAAAGGACAGGGGGGCATGGCTACACCTTC.

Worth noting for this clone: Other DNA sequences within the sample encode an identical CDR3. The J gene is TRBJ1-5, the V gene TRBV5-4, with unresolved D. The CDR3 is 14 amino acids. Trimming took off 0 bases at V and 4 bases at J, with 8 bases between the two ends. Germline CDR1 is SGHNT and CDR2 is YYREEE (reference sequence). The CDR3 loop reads CASSLGGSNQPQHF. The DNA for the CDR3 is TGTGCCAGCAGCTTGGGAGGCAGTAATCAGCCCCAGCATTTT.

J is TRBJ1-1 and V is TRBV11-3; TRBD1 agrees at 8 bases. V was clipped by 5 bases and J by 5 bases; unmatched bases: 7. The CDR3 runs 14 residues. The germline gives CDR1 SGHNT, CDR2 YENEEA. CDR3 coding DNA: TGTGCCAGCAGCCTCGGACAGGGTGGGACTGAAGCTTTCTTT. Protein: CASSLGQGGTEAFF.

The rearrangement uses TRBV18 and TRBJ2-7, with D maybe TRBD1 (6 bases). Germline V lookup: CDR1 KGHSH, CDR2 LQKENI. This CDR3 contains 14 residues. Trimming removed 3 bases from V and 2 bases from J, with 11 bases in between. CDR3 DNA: TGTGCCAGCTCACCCCGGGACAAAGCCTACGAGCAGTACTTC. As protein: CASSPRDKAYEQYF.

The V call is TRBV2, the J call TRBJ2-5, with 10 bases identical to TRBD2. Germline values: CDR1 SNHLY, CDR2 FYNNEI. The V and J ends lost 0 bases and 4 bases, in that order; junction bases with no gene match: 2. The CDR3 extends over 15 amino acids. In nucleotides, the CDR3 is TGTGCCAGCAGTGAAGCTAGCGGGGGGTTAGAGACCCAGTACTTC. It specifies CASSEASGGLETQYF.

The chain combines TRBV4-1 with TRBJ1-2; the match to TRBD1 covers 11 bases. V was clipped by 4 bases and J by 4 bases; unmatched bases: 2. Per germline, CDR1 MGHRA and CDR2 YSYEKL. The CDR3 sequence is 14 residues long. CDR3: CASSPDRGPYGYTF. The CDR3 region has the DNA TGCGCCAGCAGCCCGGACAGGGGGCCCTATGGCTACACCTTC.

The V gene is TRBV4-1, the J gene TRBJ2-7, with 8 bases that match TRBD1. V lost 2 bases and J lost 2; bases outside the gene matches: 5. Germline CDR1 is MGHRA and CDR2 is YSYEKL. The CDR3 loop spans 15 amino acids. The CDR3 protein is CASSQRQGAAYEQYF. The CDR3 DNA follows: TGCGCCAGCAGCCAACGCCAGGGGGCTGCCTACGAGCAGTACTTC.

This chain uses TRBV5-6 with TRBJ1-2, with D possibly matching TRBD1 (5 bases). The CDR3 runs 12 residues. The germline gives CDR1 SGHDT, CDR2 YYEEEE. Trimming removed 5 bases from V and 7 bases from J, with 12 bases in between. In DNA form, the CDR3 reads TGTGCCAGCAGGTTGCGGAGGGGTGGCTACACCTTC. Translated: CASRLRRGGYTF.

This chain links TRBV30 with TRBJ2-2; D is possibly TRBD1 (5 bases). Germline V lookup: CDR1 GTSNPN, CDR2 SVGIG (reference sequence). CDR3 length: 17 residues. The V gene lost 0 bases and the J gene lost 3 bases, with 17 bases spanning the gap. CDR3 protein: CAWSVLLRGKDTGELFF. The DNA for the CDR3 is TGTGCCTGGAGTGTACTCTTAAGGGGTAAGGACACCGGGGAGCTGTTTTTT.

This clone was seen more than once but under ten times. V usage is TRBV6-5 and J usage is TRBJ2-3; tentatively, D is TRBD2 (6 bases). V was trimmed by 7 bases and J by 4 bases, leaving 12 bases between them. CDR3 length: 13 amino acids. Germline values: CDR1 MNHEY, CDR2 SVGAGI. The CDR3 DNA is TGTGCCAGCACGCTACCGGGGGCAGATACGCAGTATTTT. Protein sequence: CASTLPGADTQYF.

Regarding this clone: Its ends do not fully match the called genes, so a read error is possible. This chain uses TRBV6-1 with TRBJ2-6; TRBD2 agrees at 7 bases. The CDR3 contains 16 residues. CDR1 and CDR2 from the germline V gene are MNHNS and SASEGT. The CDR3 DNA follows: TGTGCCAGCAGTGATCTGGGGGGGTCTGGGGCCAACGGCCTGACTTTC. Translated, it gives CASSDLGGSGANGLTF.

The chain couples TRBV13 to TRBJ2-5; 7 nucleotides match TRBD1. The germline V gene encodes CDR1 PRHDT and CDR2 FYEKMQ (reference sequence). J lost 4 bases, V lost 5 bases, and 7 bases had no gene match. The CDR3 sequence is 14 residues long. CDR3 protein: CASSPRDSGETQYF. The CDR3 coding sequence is TGTGCCAGCAGCCCTCGGGACAGCGGAGAGACCCAGTACTTC.